One sample yielded the 9 T cell receptor beta chains listed below, sequenced in a study of shared clonotypes between healthy human individuals. Some clones are missing from TCRdb's copy, which holds only in-frame ones; the method was immunoSEQ multiplex PCR. The sample contains approximately 1,500,000 clones, nearly 99% of which appear only once. Sequencing input: naive CD4+ T cells sorted from blood. Subset in this sample: CD45RA+ positively selected. These receptor sequences come from a man between 25 and 39 years old in good health.

V and J are TRBV5-1 and TRBJ1-1; D gene unclear. This CDR3 contains 15 residues. CDR1 is SGHRS and CDR2 is YFSETQ in the germline V gene. Trimming stripped 3 bases from V and 1 base from J, with 13 bases between. The CDR3 is CASSSFEGKNTEAFF. CDR3 in DNA: TGCGCCAGCAGCTCCTTCGAAGGGAAGAACACTGAAGCTTTCTTT.

The rearrangement links TRBV18 to TRBJ2-1; TRBD2 aligns across 14 bases. Losses at the gene ends were 4 bases for V and 7 bases for J; bases not matched to a gene: 3. Per germline, CDR1 KGHSH and CDR2 LQKENI. The CDR3 length is 15 residues. The CDR3 DNA reads TGTGCCAGCTCACGTGGGACTAGCGGGAGAAATGAGCAGTTCTTC. Its protein is CASSRGTSGRNEQFF.

V gene TRBV18 combines with J gene TRBJ2-7; perhaps TRBD1 as D (6 bases). The germline gives CDR1 KGHSH, CDR2 LQKENI. The CDR3 covers 12 residues. V was trimmed by 4 bases and J by 5 bases, leaving 9 bases between them. Here the CDR3 reads CASSQDRNEQYF. The CDR3 DNA reads as TGTGCCAGCTCACAAGACAGGAACGAGCAGTACTTC.

This rearrangement joins TRBV2 to TRBJ2-5; no definite D call. V shed 3 bases and J shed 2 bases, with 7 bases lying between them. Germline CDR1 reads SNHLY; CDR2 reads FYNNEI. The CDR3 is 13 amino acids. The CDR3 DNA reads TGTGCCAGCAGTGAGGGTCCTCAAGAGACCCAGTACTTC. Translation gives CASSEGPQETQYF.

This chain connects TRBV21-1 to TRBJ2-5; the table's TRBD2 call for D was not verified on the DNA. TRBV21-1 is a documented pseudogene. The CDR3 has 16 residues. CDR3 nucleotide sequence: TGTGCCAGCAGCTCCCAGGGAGGGGAGGGCCGAGAGACCCAGTACTTC. Protein: CASSSQGGEGRETQYF.

The rearrangement links TRBV28 to TRBJ2-7; no reliable D call. Trimming stripped 5 bases from V and 5 bases from J, with 7 bases between. Per the germline V gene, CDR1 is MDHEN and CDR2 is SYDVKM. The CDR3 is 11 residues long. This chain's CDR3 is CASSRRDEQYF. The DNA of the CDR3 is TGTGCCAGCAGTCGACGAGACGAGCAGTACTTC. Drawing the rest from reference TRBV28 and TRBJ2-7, the complete variable domain is DVKVTQSSRYLVKRTGEKVFLECVQDMDHENMFWYRQDPGLGLRLIYFSYDVKMKEKGDIPEGYSVSREKKERFSLILESASTNQTSMYLCASSRRDEQYFGPGTRLTVT.

This rearrangement joins TRBV15 to TRBJ1-4, with TRBD1 as a possible D gene (5 bases). The V end was cut by 2 bases, the J end by 5 bases, with 21 bases between. This CDR3 comprises 18 residues. Looked up from germline, CDR1 is LNHNV and CDR2 is YYDKDF (reference sequence). CDR3 protein: CATSRSVGTGRRNEKLFF. The CDR3 DNA follows: TGTGCCACCAGCAGATCAGTGGGGACGGGACGGAGGAATGAAAAACTGTTTTTT.

This clone occurred once. The V gene is TRBV13, the J gene TRBJ2-7; D gene unclear. Trimming stripped 0 bases from V and 2 bases from J, with 8 bases between. The CDR3 spans 14 residues. The germline V gene has CDR1 PRHDT and CDR2 FYEKMQ (reference sequence). Here the CDR3 reads CASSLGLRTYEQYF. CDR3 coding DNA: TGTGCCAGCAGCTTAGGTCTCCGAACCTACGAGCAGTACTTC. The whole variable domain, remainder taken from reference TRBV13 and TRBJ2-7, is AAGVIQSPRHLIKEKRETATLKCYPIPRHDTVYWYQQGPGQDPQFLISFYEKMQSDKGSIPDRFSAQQFSDYHSELNMSSLELGDSALYFCASSLGLRTYEQYFGPGTRLTVT.

In regard to this clone: Compared with germline, one end of the junction differs, possibly owing to a read error. The chain links TRBV7-7 to TRBJ2-5; D gene uncertain. This CDR3 is 13 amino acids long. Per the germline V gene, CDR1 is SSHAT and CDR2 is FNYEAQ (reference sequence). CDR3 loop: CASSNSLQETQYF. Here the CDR3 DNA reads TGTGCTAGCAGTAACAGCCTCCAAGAGACCCAGTACTTC.